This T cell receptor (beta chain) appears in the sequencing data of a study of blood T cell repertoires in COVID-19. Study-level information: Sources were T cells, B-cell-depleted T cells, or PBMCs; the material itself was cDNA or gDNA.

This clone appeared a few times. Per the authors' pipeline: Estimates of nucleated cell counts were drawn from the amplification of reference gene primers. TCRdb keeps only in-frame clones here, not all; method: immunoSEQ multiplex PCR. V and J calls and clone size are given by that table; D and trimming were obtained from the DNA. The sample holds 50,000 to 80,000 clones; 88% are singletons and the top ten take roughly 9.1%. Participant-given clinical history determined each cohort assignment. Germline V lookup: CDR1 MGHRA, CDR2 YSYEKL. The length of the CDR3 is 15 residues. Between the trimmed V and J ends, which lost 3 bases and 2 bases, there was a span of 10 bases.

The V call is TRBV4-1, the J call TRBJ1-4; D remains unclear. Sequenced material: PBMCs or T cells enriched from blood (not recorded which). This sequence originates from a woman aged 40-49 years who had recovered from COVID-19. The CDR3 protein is CASSQRGQTNEKLFF. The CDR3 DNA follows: TGCGCCAGCAGCCAGCGCGGGCAGACTAATGAAAAACTGTTTTTT.